This TCR beta chain is from a study of T cell responses to AZD1222 COVID-19 vaccine. Study observations and caveats: Of the AZD1222 recipients, only 6 or 7 were seropositive at baseline. Across spike, vaccine-associated CD4 TCRs were found, dominant at 160-218 and 743-854. Rises in breadth and depth of Spike-specific TCRs came after two AZD1222 doses. The study sampled repertoires only after the peak T cell response.

Points on this clone: Its antigen is unknown.

This table comes from immunoSEQ multiplex PCR, and its TCRdb copy is limited to in-frame clones, with some not included. The sample comprises 65,000 to 85,000 clones, about 85% of which are singletons, and about an eighth rests with the top ten. The sequence was obtained from an adult in good health. Sample: peripheral blood, taken on day 0 of AZD1222 vaccination.

CDR3 sequence: CSVEGWQTRELFF. For the CDR3, the DNA is TGCAGCGTTGAGGGGTGGCAAACGAGGGAGCTGTTTTTT. The V and J genes are TRBV29-1 and TRBJ2-2; no definite D call. CDR1 and CDR2 (germline): SQVTM, ANQGSEA. Trimming cost V 3 bases and J 9 bases, with 14 bases left between them. The CDR3 extends over 13 amino acids.